One T cell receptor beta chain is described in this entry. The entry originates in a study of blood T cell repertoires in COVID-19. The overall study: Researchers got acute and convalescent COVID-19 samples from the United States, Italy and Spain. PBMCs, B-cell-depleted T cells, or T cells provided the cDNA or gDNA that made up the material.

Methods used by the authors: Researchers report that nucleated cell counts were estimated from reference gene primer amplification. The assay was immunoSEQ multiplex PCR, and TCRdb's table has in-frame clones only and misses some. Clone size and the V and J calls come from that table; the DNA yielded D and trimming. The sample holds roughly 260,000 clones, about 88% seen once. This CDR3 is built from 14 residues. Germline CDR1 and CDR2: SGHAT and FQNNGV. The V end lost 0 bases, the J end lost 6 bases, and 11 bases lay between the germline ends. This receptor was taken from a man between 60 and 70 years old who had recovered from COVID-19. The source material was peripheral blood. The chain has TRBV11-2 and TRBJ1-2; D possibly corresponds to TRBD1 (5 bases). The CDR3 DNA is TGTGCCAGCAGCTTAGATCCAGGGCGGCATGGCTACACCTTC. Its protein is CASSLDPGRHGYTF. The whole variable domain, filled in from reference TRBV11-2 and TRBJ1-2, reads EAGVAQSPRYKIIEKRQSVAFWCNPISGHATLYWYQQILGQGPKLLIQFQNNGVVDDSQLPKDRFSAERLKGVDSTLKIQPAKLEDSAVYLCASSLDPGRHGYTFGSGTRLTVV.